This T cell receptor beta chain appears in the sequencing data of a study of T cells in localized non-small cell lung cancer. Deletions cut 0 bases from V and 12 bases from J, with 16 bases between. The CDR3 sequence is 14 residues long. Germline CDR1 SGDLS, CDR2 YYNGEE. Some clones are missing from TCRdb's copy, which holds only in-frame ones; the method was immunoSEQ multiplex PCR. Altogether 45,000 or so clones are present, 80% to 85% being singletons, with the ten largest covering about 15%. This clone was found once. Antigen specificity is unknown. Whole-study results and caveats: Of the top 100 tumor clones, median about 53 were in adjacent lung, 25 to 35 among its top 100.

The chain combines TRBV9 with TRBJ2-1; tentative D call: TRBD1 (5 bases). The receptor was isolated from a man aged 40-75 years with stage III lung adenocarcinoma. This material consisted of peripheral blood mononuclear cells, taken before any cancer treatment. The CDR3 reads CASSVEPGILLQFF. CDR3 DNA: TGTGCCAGCAGCGTAGAACCAGGGATTTTGCTGCAGTTCTTC.